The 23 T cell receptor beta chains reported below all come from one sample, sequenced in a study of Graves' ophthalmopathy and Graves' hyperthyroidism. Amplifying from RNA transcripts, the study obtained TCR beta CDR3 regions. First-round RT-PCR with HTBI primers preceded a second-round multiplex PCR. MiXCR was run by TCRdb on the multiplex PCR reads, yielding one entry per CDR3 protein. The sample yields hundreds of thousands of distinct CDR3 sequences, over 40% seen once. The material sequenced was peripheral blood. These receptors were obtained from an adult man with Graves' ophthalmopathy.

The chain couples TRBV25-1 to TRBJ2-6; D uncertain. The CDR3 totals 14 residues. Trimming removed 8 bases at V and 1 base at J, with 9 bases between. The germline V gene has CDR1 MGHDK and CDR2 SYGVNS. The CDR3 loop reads CASLRTSGANVLTF. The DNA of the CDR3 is TGTGCCAGCTTACGGACGTCTGGGGCCAACGTCCTGACTTTC.

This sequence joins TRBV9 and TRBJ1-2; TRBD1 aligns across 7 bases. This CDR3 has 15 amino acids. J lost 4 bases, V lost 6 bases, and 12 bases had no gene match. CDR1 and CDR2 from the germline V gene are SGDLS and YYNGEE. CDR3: CASNNPGGGIYGYTF. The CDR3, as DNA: TGTGCCAGCAACAACCCAGGGGGGGGGATCTATGGCTACACCTTC.

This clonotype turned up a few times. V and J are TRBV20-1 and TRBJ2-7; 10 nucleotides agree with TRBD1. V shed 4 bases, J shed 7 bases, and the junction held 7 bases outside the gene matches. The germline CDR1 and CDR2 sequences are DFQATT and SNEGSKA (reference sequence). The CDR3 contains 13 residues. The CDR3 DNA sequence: TGCAGTGCTACCTGGACAGGGGGGTCAGAGCAGTACTTC. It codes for CSATWTGGSEQYF.

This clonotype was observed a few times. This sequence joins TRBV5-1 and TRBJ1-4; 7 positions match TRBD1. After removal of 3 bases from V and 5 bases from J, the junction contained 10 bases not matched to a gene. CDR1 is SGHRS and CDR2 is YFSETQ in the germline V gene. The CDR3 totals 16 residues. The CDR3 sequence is CASSSTGTDLNEKLFF. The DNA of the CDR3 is TGCGCCAGCAGCTCCACCGGGACAGACTTAAATGAAAAACTGTTTTTT. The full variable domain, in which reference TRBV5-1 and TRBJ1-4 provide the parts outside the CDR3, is KAGVTQTPRYLIKTRGQQVTLSCSPISGHRSVSWYQQTPGQGLQFLFEYFSETQRNKGNFPGRFSGRQFSNSRSEMNVSTLELGDSALYLCASSSTGTDLNEKLFFGSGTQLSVL.

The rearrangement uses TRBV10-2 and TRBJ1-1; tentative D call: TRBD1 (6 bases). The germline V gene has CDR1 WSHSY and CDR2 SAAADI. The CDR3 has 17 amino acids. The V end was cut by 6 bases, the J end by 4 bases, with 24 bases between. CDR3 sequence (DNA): TGCGCCAGCAGCCCCAGCTCCAACGGGGGCGAGGGCACTGAAGCTTTCTTT. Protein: CASSPSSNGGEGTEAFF.

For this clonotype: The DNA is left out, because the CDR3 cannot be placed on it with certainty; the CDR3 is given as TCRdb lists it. The CDR3 loop is CASSIYLCSVGSGTGRQQYF. The rearrangement joins TRBV7-9 to TRBJ2-5; no check of the table's D call, TRBD1, against the DNA was made. With termini counted, the CDR3 has 20 amino acids. Germline V gene data show CDR1 as SEHNR and CDR2 as FQNEAQ (reference sequence).

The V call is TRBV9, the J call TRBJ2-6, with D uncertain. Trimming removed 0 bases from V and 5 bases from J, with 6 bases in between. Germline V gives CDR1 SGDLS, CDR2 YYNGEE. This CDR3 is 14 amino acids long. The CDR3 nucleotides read TGTGCCAGCAGCGTAGCTTCCCGGGCCAACGTCCTGACTTTC. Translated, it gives CASSVASRANVLTF.

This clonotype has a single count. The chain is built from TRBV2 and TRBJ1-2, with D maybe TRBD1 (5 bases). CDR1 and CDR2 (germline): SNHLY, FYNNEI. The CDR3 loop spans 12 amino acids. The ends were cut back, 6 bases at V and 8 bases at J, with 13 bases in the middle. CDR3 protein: CASRGDGSGYTF. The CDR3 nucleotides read TGTGCCAGCAGAGGGGACGGCTCCGGCTACACCTTC.

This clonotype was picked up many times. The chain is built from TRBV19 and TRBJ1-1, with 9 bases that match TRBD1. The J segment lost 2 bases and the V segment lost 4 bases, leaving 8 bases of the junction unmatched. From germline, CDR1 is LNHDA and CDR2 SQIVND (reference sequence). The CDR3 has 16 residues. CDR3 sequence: CASSTGQGWINTEAFF. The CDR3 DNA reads TGTGCCAGTAGTACCGGACAGGGGTGGATTAACACTGAAGCTTTCTTT.

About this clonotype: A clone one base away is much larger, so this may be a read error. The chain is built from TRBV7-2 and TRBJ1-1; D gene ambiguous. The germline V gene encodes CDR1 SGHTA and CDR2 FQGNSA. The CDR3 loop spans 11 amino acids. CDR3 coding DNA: TGCGCCAGCAGCCCTGGCGGGAAAGCTTTCTTT. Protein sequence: CASSPGGKAFF.

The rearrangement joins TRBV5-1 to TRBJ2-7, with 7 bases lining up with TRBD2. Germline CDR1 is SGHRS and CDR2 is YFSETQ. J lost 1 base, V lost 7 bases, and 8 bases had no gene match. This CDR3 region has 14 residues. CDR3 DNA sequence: TGCGCCAGCGGAGCGCGGGGGACTTCCTACGAGCAGTACTTC. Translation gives CASGARGTSYEQYF.

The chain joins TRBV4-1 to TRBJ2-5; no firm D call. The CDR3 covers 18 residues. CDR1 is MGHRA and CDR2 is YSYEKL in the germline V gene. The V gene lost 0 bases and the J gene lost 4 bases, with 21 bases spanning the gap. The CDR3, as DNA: TGCGCCAGCAGCCAAGATGTCATCCAACCTCCCGTCGGAGAGACCCAGTACTTC. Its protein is CASSQDVIQPPVGETQYF.

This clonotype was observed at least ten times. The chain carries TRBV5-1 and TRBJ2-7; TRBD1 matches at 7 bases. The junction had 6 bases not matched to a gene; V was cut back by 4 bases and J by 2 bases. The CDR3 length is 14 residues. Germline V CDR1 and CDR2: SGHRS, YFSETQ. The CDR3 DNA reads TGCGCCAGCAGCCTGACAGGGACAACCTACGAGCAGTACTTC. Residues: CASSLTGTTYEQYF.

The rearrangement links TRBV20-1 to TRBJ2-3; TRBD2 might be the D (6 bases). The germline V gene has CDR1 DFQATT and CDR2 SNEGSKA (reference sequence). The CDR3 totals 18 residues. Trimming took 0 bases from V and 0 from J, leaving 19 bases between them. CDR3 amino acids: CSARDDTFSGPSTDTQYF. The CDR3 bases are TGCAGTGCTAGAGATGATACCTTTAGCGGTCCTAGCACAGATACGCAGTATTTT.

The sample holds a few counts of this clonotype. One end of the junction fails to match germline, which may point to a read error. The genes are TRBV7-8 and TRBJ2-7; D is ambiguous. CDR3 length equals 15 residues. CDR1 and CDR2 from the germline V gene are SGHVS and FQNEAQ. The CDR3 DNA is TGCGCCAGCAGCCAGTGGTCCGGCGATGCCTACGAGCAGTACTTC. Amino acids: CASSQWSGDAYEQYF.

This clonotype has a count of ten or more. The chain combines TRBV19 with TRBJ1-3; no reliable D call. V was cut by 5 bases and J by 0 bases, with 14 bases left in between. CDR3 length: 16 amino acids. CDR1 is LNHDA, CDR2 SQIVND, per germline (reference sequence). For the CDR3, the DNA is TGTGCCAGTAGTGTGGACGGACGGGCCTCTGGAAACACCATATATTTT. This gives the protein CASSVDGRASGNTIYF.

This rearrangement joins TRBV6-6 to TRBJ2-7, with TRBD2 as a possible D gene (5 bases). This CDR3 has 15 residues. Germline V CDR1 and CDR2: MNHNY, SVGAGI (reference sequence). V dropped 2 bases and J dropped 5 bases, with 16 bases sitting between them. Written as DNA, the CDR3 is TGTGCCAGCAGTTACCTCGGAGGCGAGAGGAACGAGCAGTACTTC. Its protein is CASSYLGGERNEQYF.

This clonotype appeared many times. The CDR3 nucleotides read TGTGCCACCAGTGTGTCCGGGAAGACCCAGTACTTC. This codes for CATSVSGKTQYF. The rearrangement uses TRBV24-1 and TRBJ2-5, with a weak D call TRBD2 (5 bases). Germline V gives CDR1 KGHDR, CDR2 SFDVKD. The CDR3 runs to 12 residues. Trimming took 5 bases from V and 6 from J, leaving 9 bases between them.

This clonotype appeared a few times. As DNA, the CDR3 is TGCAGTGCTAGAGAAACCGGGACAGCCTCCTACGAGCAGTACTTC. It translates to CSARETGTASYEQYF. The V call is TRBV20-1, the J call TRBJ2-7; 7 positions match TRBD1. V was pared by 0 bases and J by 0 bases, with 5 bases of the junction left unmatched. The CDR3 runs 15 residues. Germline V CDR1 and CDR2: DFQATT, SNEGSKA (reference sequence).

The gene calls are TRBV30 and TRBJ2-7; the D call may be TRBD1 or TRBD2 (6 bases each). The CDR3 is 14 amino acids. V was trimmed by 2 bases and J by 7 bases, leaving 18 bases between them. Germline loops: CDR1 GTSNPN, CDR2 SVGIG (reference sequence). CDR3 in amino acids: CAWSKGGVAWEQYF. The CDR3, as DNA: TGTGCCTGGAGTAAGGGGGGCGTCGCTTGGGAGCAGTACTTC.

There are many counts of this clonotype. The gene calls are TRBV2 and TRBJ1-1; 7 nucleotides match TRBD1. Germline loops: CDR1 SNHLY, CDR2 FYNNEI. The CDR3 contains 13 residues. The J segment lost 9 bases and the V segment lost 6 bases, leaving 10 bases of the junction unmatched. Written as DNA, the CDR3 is TGTGCCAGCAGGGACGACAGGGAACGGCAAGCTTTCTTT. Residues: CASRDDRERQAFF.

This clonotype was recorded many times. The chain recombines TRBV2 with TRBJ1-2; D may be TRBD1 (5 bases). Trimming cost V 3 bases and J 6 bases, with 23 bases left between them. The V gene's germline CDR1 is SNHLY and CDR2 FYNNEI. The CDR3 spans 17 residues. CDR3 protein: CASSDSLGPGAAHGYTF. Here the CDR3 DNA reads TGTGCCAGCAGTGACTCCTTGGGCCCTGGGGCGGCTCATGGCTACACCTTC.

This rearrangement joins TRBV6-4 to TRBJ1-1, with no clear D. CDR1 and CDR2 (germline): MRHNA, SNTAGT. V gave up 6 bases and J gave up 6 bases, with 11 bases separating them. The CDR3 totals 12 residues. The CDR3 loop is CASSVDSSEAFF. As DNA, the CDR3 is TGTGCCAGCAGCGTCGACTCCTCTGAAGCTTTCTTT.